This is a list of T cell receptor beta chains from one sample in a study of cytotoxic CD8 clonotypes in ibrutinib-treated CLL. Sequencing was performed with immunoSEQ multiplex PCR; in TCRdb, only in-frame clones are kept and a portion is missing. The profile shows some 200,000 clones, around 75% of them singletons. The material sequenced was PBMCs, taken after 12 months of ibrutinib treatment. These receptors were collected from a human donor with chronic lymphocytic leukemia. Both conserved end residues are part of each CDR3.

v_gene	j_gene	len	CDR3aa
TRBV5-1	TRBJ1-1	14	CASSPSQGNTEAFF
TRBV19	TRBJ1-5	13	CASSIIGGEPQHF
TRBV30	TRBJ2-1	14	CACIKGLARNEQFF
TRBV30	TRBJ1-1	12	CAGYRGPTEAFF
TRBV28	TRBJ1-5	14	CASSLGGSNQPQHF
TRBV2	TRBJ1-5	14	CASRGMQGSQPQHF
TRBV7-2	TRBJ2-3	15	CASILRLAGGDTQYF
TRBV2	TRBJ2-2	15	CASSQDRANTGELFF
TRBV28	TRBJ2-5	15	CASSHRAIRRETQYF
TRBV4-3	TRBJ1-5	16	CASSQDFSARGQPQHF
TRBV12-2	TRBJ2-7	18	CASRSTTKEDRTIYEQYF
TRBV10-3	TRBJ2-7	14	CAISRDRGRDEQYF
TRBV6-5	TRBJ1-4	15	CASSPGIGEGEKLFF
TRBV6-6	TRBJ1-5	13	CASSYSDGQPQHF
TRBV7-9	TRBJ1-2	12	CASSFGNYGYTF
TRBV15	TRBJ1-1	15	CATSSPTRAVTEAFF
TRBV6-6	TRBJ1-2	13	CASSFQDNYGYTF
TRBV5-1	TRBJ2-7	14	CASSLEGASYEQYF
TRBV9	TRBJ2-7	16	CASSAPGLADLGEQYF
TRBV30	TRBJ2-3	13	CAWAPGIPDTQYF
TRBV7-2	TRBJ2-3	14	CASSPGPSADTQYF
TRBV20-1	TRBJ2-1	11	CSARGIDGLFF
TRBV30	TRBJ2-5	14	CAYGSSGSFETQYF
TRBV9	TRBJ1-1	14	CASSVVGSPTEAFF
TRBV6-6	TRBJ2-1	10	CASSYNEQFF
TRBV18	TRBJ2-1	16	CASSPGAGDSYNEQFF
TRBV30	TRBJ2-5	13	CAWRGRIQETQYF
TRBV7-2	TRBJ2-7	14	CASSLDFPSYEQYF
TRBV7-6	TRBJ2-5	13	CASSPPPPETQYF
TRBV5-1	TRBJ2-5	12	CASGRSGETQYF
TRBV7-9	TRBJ2-1	14	CASSLGGESTEQFF
TRBV6-5	TRBJ1-3	15	CASSYSAGAQDTIYF
TRBV7-2	TRBJ2-7	14	CASSPTTGVGEQYF
TRBV5-4	TRBJ2-7	11	CASSLSDEQYF
TRBV5-1	TRBJ1-2	13	CASRAGTGDGYTF
TRBV7-8	TRBJ2-5	18	CASSLRRSGRTSQETQYF
TRBV6-5	TRBJ1-4	14	CASSYRVSNEKLFF
TRBV14	TRBJ2-4	14	CASSQTGGRVIQYF
TRBV30	TRBJ2-3	15	CAWTRGNWGTDTQYF
TRBV25-1	TRBJ1-2	13	CASSGTSVRGYTF
TRBV29-1	TRBJ2-3	15	CSVSPTSGFTDTQYF
TRBV5-1	TRBJ2-7	13	CASSLQGIYEQYF
TRBV28	TRBJ1-2	12	CASSGGSYGYTF
TRBV27	TRBJ1-6	14	CASDVRQRNSPLHF
TRBV7-8	TRBJ2-5	13	CASSNRQGQTQYF
TRBV19	TRBJ1-5	16	CASSIGQGRSNQPQHF
TRBV30	TRBJ1-2	14	CAWSPAGASYGYTF
TRBV29-1	TRBJ2-7	15	CSVVSSILPSYEQYF
TRBV4-3	TRBJ2-7	15	CASSQGEQVIYEQYF
TRBV7-2	TRBJ2-7	16	CASSLDRGTGSYEQYF
TRBV4-1	TRBJ2-1	15	CASSQIPPQGNEQFF
TRBV9	TRBJ1-1	15	CASSVGGPGDTEAFF